The following is a T cell receptor beta chain sequence with its context. These data are taken from a study of cytomegalovirus exposure and HLA in healthy donors. In the PCR, 60 Vbeta and 13 Jbeta primers were used. This table comes from immunoSEQ multiplex PCR, and its TCRdb copy is limited to in-frame clones, with some not included. The repertoire consists of 150,000 to 200,000 clones, with around 77% occurring once and the leading ten covering approximately 2.5%. Germline loops: CDR1 MNHNS, CDR2 SASEGT. The CDR3 extends over 14 amino acids. V gene TRBV6-1 combines with J gene TRBJ2-5; 8 positions match TRBD1. The J call could be wrong; TRBJ2-7 is a better fit for the DNA end. The TCR was taken from a man aged 60-69 years in good health and CMV-seronegative. Material for sequencing was PBMCs. Here the CDR3 reads CASSPRTGYYEQYF. The CDR3 nucleotides read TGTGCCAGCAGTCCGAGGACAGGGTACTACGAGCAGTACTTC.